A single sample gave rise to the 27 T cell receptor beta chains below, sequenced in a study of tumor-infiltrating lymphocytes in primary liver carcinoma. Joint extraction of RNA and DNA used about 17-32 mg of bulk tissue that was unsorted. TCR beta cDNA came from roughly 0.45 ug total RNA, primed with a constant-region primer. Three rounds of nested multiplex PCR with slightly modified ARM-PCR produced TCR beta libraries. It was with TRBV1-TRBV30 forward primers and a C-beta reverse primer that the first two PCR rounds were run, at around 9 cycles each. TCRdb used MiXCR to reprocess the multiplex PCR reads, holding one entry per CDR3 protein. The table shows about 92,000 distinct CDR3 sequences, with just under 70% occurring only once. The sample comprised tumor-adjacent normal liver tissue. Receptors were obtained from a man aged 35 to 55 with primary liver carcinoma and hepatitis B virus infection.

This chain uses TRBV5-1 with TRBJ2-5; 8 bases map to TRBD2. The CDR3 runs 15 residues. The V segment lost 4 bases and the J segment 4 bases; nucleotides outside the gene matches: 9. Germline V gene lookup returns CDR1 SGHRS and CDR2 YFSETQ. Written as DNA, the CDR3 is TGCGCCAGCAGCCCGGGGGGGGGCGAGGGAGAGACCCAGTACTTC. Its translation is CASSPGGGEGETQYF.

On this clonotype: A much larger clonotype is one base distant, so this may be a read error. In this CDR3 the conserved last residue, phenylalanine or tryptophan, is missing, so a read error is likely. The limits of the CDR3 on the DNA are not certain, so only TCRdb's listed CDR3 is given. This sequence joins TRBV1 and TRBJ2-7. TRBV1 is a pseudogene locus. The CDR3 region is 13 residues in length, termini included. The CDR3 sequence: CTSSQDRGYEQYL.

J is TRBJ2-1 and V is TRBV7-9; D may be TRBD1 or TRBD2 (6 bases each). The V gene lost 11 bases and the J gene lost 6 bases, with 17 bases spanning the gap. Germline V gives CDR1 SEHNR, CDR2 FQNEAQ (reference sequence). The CDR3 has 13 amino acids. The CDR3 coding sequence is TGTGCCGGGGTGGGCGGGACAAGCAATGAGCAGTTCTTC. Encoded protein: CAGVGGTSNEQFF.

This clonotype was found once. Germline is not matched at one junction end, which may reflect a read error. The chain links TRBV6-6 to TRBJ1-5; D might be TRBD1 (6 bases). CDR3 length: 19 residues. In germline, CDR1 is MNHNY, CDR2 SVGAGI (reference sequence). In DNA form, the CDR3 reads TGTGCCAGCAGTTACTCACCGGGACATGGGGCCGATAGCGATCATCCCCAGCATTTT. This codes for CASSYSPGHGADSDHPQHF.

In the case of this clonotype: This may come from a read error, since a much larger clone is one base off. This sequence joins TRBV20-1 and TRBJ2-5; TRBD2 agrees at 8 bases. The CDR3 totals 14 residues. J gave up 3 bases and V 0 bases, and 3 bases lay outside the gene matches. Looked up from germline, CDR1 is DFQATT and CDR2 is SNEGSKA (reference sequence). The CDR3 nucleotides are TGCAGTGCTAGAGAGGCAGCGGGAGAAGAGACCCAGTACTTC. Residues: CSAREAAGEETQYF.

Comments on this clonotype: At one of its ends the junction is not consistent with the germline gene, which may arise from a read error. The chain combines TRBV11-2 with TRBJ2-3; 15 bases are shared with TRBD2. The CDR3 is 15 amino acids. Germline assignment: CDR1 SGHAT and CDR2 FQNNGV. CDR3 in DNA: TGTGTCAGCAGCCCCGGGACTAGCGGGAGGGATACGCAGTATTTT. Translation: CVSSPGTSGRDTQYF.

CDR3 residues: CASNITRDFGSPEQYF. In DNA form, the CDR3 reads TGTGCCAGCAATATCACCCGGGACTTTGGTTCCCCCGAGCAGTACTTC. The chain is built from TRBV6-5 and TRBJ2-7, with a possible D match to TRBD2 (6 bases). Germline V gene data show CDR1 as MNHEY and CDR2 as SVGAGI. The CDR3 runs 16 residues. Trimming removed 7 bases at V and 6 bases at J, with 25 bases between.

Comment on this clonotype: Relative to the germline gene, one junction end is altered; a read error may explain this. The chain is built from TRBV29-1 and TRBJ1-2, with D possibly TRBD1 on 5 matching bases. CDR1 and CDR2 (germline): SQVTM, ANQGSEA. This CDR3 has 14 residues. CDR3 DNA sequence: TGCAGCGTTGATGCGAAGGGGACGGGCTATGACTACGCCTTC. Protein: CSVDAKGTGYDYAF.

This clonotype was found once. The junction does not match germline at one end; this may be a read error. CDR3 bases: TGTCCCAGCAGCCCGCCGGGAGGGCGGGGCACAGATACGCAGTATTTT. It encodes CPSSPPGGRGTDTQYF. The chain joins TRBV11-2 to TRBJ2-3; the match to TRBD2 covers 8 bases. The V gene's germline CDR1 is SGHAT and CDR2 FQNNGV. The CDR3 contains 16 residues.

This clonotype occurred a few times. The genes are TRBV29-1 and TRBJ2-5; either TRBD1 or TRBD2 may fit D (6 bases each). The CDR3 sequence is 13 residues long. The germline CDR1 and CDR2 sequences are SQVTM and ANQGSEA. V lost 8 bases and J 5 bases, leaving 18 bases between the germline ends. As DNA, the CDR3 is TGCAGCATCCGGGGGCGTCAAAGGGAGACCCAGTACTTC. It translates to CSIRGRQRETQYF.

With regard to this clonotype: Mismatch with germline at one junction end may stem from a read error. The chain links TRBV11-2 to TRBJ2-3; D is perhaps TRBD2 (7 bases). The CDR3 covers 16 residues. The germline CDR1 and CDR2 sequences are SGHAT and FQNNGV. The CDR3 DNA follows: TGTGCTAGCAGCCTGCCGGGGGGCAAGGGCACAGATACGCAGTATTTT. Its protein product is CASSLPGGKGTDTQYF. The full variable domain, in which reference TRBV11-2 and TRBJ2-3 provide the parts outside the CDR3, is EAGVAQSPRYKIIEKRQSVAFWCNPISGHATLYWYQQILGQGPKLLIQFQNNGVVDDSQLPKDRFSAERLKGVDSTLKIQPAKLEDSAVYLCASSLPGGKGTDTQYFGPGTRLTVL.

This clonotype appeared many times. The J gene is TRBJ2-2, the V gene TRBV6-2 or TRBV6-3; D is unclear. The CDR3 has 15 residues. The ends were cut back, 4 bases at V and 0 bases at J, with 9 bases in the middle. Germline V lookup: CDR1 MNHEY, CDR2 SVGEGT. CDR3 residues: CASSWTNANTGELFF. The CDR3 bases are TGTGCCAGCAGTTGGACGAACGCGAACACCGGGGAGCTGTTTTTT.

For this clonotype: The missing conserved phenylalanine or tryptophan at the end of this CDR3 makes a read error likely. The DNA is omitted, as the CDR3 cannot be located on it reliably, and the CDR3 follows TCRdb's listing. The rearrangement joins TRBV14 to TRBJ1-1; the table calls TRBD1, which could not be checked here. The CDR3 spans 15 residues, counting both ends. Germline values: CDR1 SGHDN, CDR2 FVKESK. This chain's CDR3 is CASSLRAGSDTEVFL.

This clonotype has at least ten counts. The chain employs TRBV6-6 and TRBJ1-1; D is perhaps TRBD1 (6 bases). V dropped 5 bases and J dropped 3 bases, with 10 bases sitting between them. CDR1 and CDR2 from the germline V gene are MNHNY and SVGAGI (reference sequence). This CDR3 has 13 residues. The CDR3 reads CASSVGADTEAFF. In DNA, the CDR3 is TGTGCCAGCAGTGTGGGGGCAGACACTGAAGCTTTCTTT.

A word on this clonotype: A read error is possible here, since a much larger clone lies one base away. V gene TRBV7-8 combines with J gene TRBJ2-2; weak D call: TRBD2 (6 bases). This CDR3 has 17 residues. Looked up from germline, CDR1 is SGHVS and CDR2 is FQNEAQ. Trimming stripped 0 bases from V and 3 bases from J, with 14 bases between. CDR3 loop: CASSLARREMDTGELFF. As DNA, the CDR3 is TGTGCCAGCAGCTTAGCTCGGAGGGAGATGGACACCGGGGAGCTGTTTTTT.

With regard to this clonotype: A clone one base away is much larger, so this may be a read error. The chain uses TRBV9 and TRBJ2-2, with unresolved D. In germline, CDR1 is SGDLS, CDR2 YYNGEE. V lost 0 bases and J lost 7, with 4 bases in between. This CDR3 has 12 residues. The CDR3 reads CASSVGIGELFF. As DNA, the CDR3 is TGTGCCAGCAGCGTAGGAATCGGGGAGCTGTTTTTT.

On this clonotype itself: A much larger clone differs by one base, so this may be a read error. The chain combines TRBV12-3 or TRBV12-4 with TRBJ2-4, with D uncertain. The CDR3 contains 11 residues. The CDR3 nucleotides read TGTGCCAACAGTTTTAGGAACATTCAGTACTTC. Its protein is CANSFRNIQYF.

Comment on this clonotype: The missing conserved phenylalanine or tryptophan at the end of this CDR3 makes a read error likely. The limits of the CDR3 on the DNA are not certain, so only TCRdb's listed CDR3 is given. The chain couples TRBV28 to TRBJ1-2; the table's TRBD1 call for D was not verified on the DNA. CDR1 and CDR2 (germline): MDHEN, SYDVKM. The CDR3 length equals 15 residues, ends included. CDR3: CASSTGPGTASGYTS.

This clonotype was seen only a few times. Germline is not matched at one junction end, which may reflect a read error. The chain is built from TRBV6-5 and TRBJ2-6, with TRBD2 as a possible D gene (6 bases). CDR3 size: 18 residues. Germline V gene lookup returns CDR1 MNHEY and CDR2 SVGAGI. The chain's CDR3 is CASSLWTGVKAGANVLTF. The CDR3 DNA reads as TGTGCTAGCAGTCTTTGGACGGGGGTGAAAGCTGGGGCCAACGTCCTGACTTTC.

As for this clonotype: The junction departs from the called germline gene at one end, perhaps through a read error. The chain joins TRBV11-2 to TRBJ2-1; no clear D gene. The CDR3 has 14 amino acids. Germline V CDR1 and CDR2: SGHAT, FQNNGV. The CDR3, as DNA: TGTGCCAGCAGCTTGACCAGCGTTTGCAATGAGCAGCTCTTC. Translating it yields CASSLTSVCNEQLF.

In the case of this clonotype: One junction end disagrees with the germline gene, perhaps due to a read error. V is TRBV11-3 and J is TRBJ2-5; 7 nucleotides agree with TRBD1. Germline lookup yields CDR1 SGHNT and CDR2 YENEEA. The CDR3 has 14 amino acids. This CDR3 reads CASSPGTALGTLYF. The DNA for the CDR3 is TGTGCCAGCAGCCCCGGGACAGCGCTTGGTACCCTGTACTTC.

As to this clonotype: The junction departs from the called germline gene at one end, perhaps through a read error. V gene TRBV5-6 combines with J gene TRBJ2-3; 12 bases fit TRBD2. CDR1 is SGHDT, CDR2 YYEEEE, per germline. The CDR3 is made up of 19 amino acids. For the CDR3, the DNA is TGTGCCAGCAGCTCCCCGCGACTAGCGGGAGCGACCGGCACAGATGCGCAGTATTTT. This translates into CASSSPRLAGATGTDAQYF.

On this clonotype: At one boundary the junction diverges from the germline segment, which might be a read error. This chain links TRBV6-1 with TRBJ2-1; 8 nucleotides line up with TRBD2. The germline V gene encodes CDR1 MNHNS and CDR2 SASEGT. There are 16 residues in the CDR3. The CDR3 reads CASSALSTGGGYEQFF. CDR3 bases: TGTGCCAGCAGTGCCCTCTCCACCGGGGGGGGCTATGAACAGTTCTTC.

Points on this clonotype: Likely a read error: the CDR3 ends without its conserved phenylalanine or tryptophan. V gene TRBV7-6 combines with J gene TRBJ2-1, with 11 bases matching TRBD2. The CDR3 runs to 16 residues. In germline, CDR1 is SGHVS, CDR2 FNYEAQ. The V and J ends lost 4 bases and 0 bases, in that order; junction bases with no gene match: 2. CDR3 DNA sequence: TGTGCCAGCAGCTCCCTAGCGGGAGGCTCCTACAATGAGCAGTTCGTC. Protein sequence: CASSSLAGGSYNEQFV.

This clonotype has a count of ten or more. The chain has TRBV6-1 and TRBJ2-2; a weak D match, TRBD1 (5 bases). V lost 2 bases and J 2 bases, leaving 12 bases between the germline ends. This CDR3 contains 16 residues. Germline V gene lookup returns CDR1 MNHNS and CDR2 SASEGT. The CDR3 reads CASSETGAYNTGELFF. The CDR3 DNA reads TGTGCCAGCAGTGAAACAGGAGCTTATAACACCGGGGAGCTGTTTTTT.

V is TRBV29-1 and J is TRBJ2-7; D possibly matches TRBD1 or TRBD2 (7 bases each). CDR1 and CDR2 from the germline V gene are SQVTM and ANQGSEA. Trimming took 6 bases from V and 7 from J, leaving 22 bases between them. This CDR3 is built from 14 residues. The CDR3 protein is CSVFRGRGGNEQYF. The CDR3 DNA reads TGCAGCGTATTCCGGGGCAGGGGGGGGAATGAGCAGTACTTC.

This clonotype was seen a single time. This is likely a read error, given that the CDR3 carries no conserved phenylalanine or tryptophan at its end. The limits of the CDR3 on the DNA are not certain, so only TCRdb's listed CDR3 is given. The V and J genes are TRBV11-1 and TRBJ2-7. The CDR3 extends over 12 residues, inclusive of both ends. Germline V CDR1 and CDR2: SGHAT, FQDESV (reference sequence). This CDR3 reads CASGGSAYERYL.